The 23 T cell receptor beta chains presented below share a single source sample, sequenced in a study of cytomegalovirus exposure and HLA in healthy donors. Primers: 60 Vbeta forward and 13 Jbeta reverse. The protocol was immunoSEQ multiplex PCR, while the TCRdb copy is restricted to in-frame clones and leaves out a portion. Of over 150,000 clones listed, approximately 77% are singletons. The sample comprised PBMCs. These receptors originate from a male donor in good health and CMV-seropositive.

V and J are TRBV5-1 and TRBJ1-2, with 7 bases fitting TRBD1. The CDR3 spans 14 residues. CDR1 and CDR2 from the germline V gene are SGHRS and YFSETQ. V lost 7 bases to trimming and J lost 5 bases; unmatched junction nucleotides: 11. The CDR3 loop reads CASSRGPGGYGYTF. CDR3 coding DNA: TGCGCCAGCTCTCGAGGGCCAGGGGGTTATGGCTACACCTTC.

This clone occurred a few times. The CDR3 loop reads CASSSSTWAEQFF. For the CDR3, the DNA is TGTGCCAGCAGTTCCTCTACGTGGGCAGAGCAGTTCTTC. The chain recombines TRBV6-5 with TRBJ2-1; D unresolved. This CDR3 contains 13 residues. V dropped 4 bases and J dropped 10 bases, with 14 bases sitting between them. Germline V gives CDR1 MNHEY, CDR2 SVGAGI.

The chain uses TRBV7-9 and TRBJ1-1; a possible D gene is TRBD1 (5 bases). V lost 6 bases to trimming and J lost 5 bases, with 22 bases between them. The germline V gene has CDR1 SEHNR and CDR2 FQNEAQ (reference sequence). The CDR3 is made up of 16 amino acids. CDR3 bases: TGTGCCAGCAGTTCCCCGGTAATGGCGGGGGGGACTGAAGCTTTCTTT. Its protein is CASSSPVMAGGTEAFF.

This chain links TRBV5-1 with TRBJ2-5, with no clear D. V lost 3 bases to trimming and J lost 0 bases, with 3 bases between them. This CDR3 has 12 amino acids. Germline CDR1 SGHRS, CDR2 YFSETQ. CDR3 residues: CASSYNQETQYF. DNA of the CDR3: TGCGCCAGCAGCTACAACCAAGAGACCCAGTACTTC.

Comments on this clone: One end of the junction is discordant with germline, which a read error may explain. The chain couples TRBV25-1 to TRBJ2-3; perhaps TRBD1 as D (6 bases). The germline gives CDR1 MGHDK, CDR2 SYGVNS. The CDR3 is made up of 15 amino acids. The CDR3 DNA is TGTGCCAGCAGTGCGGCAGGGGCCTACACACATACGCAGTATTTT. Protein sequence: CASSAAGAYTHTQYF.

J is TRBJ1-6 and V is TRBV5-4, with D perhaps matching TRBD1 (6 bases). CDR3 length equals 17 residues. The V end was cut by 3 bases, the J end by 4 bases, with 17 bases between. Germline assignment: CDR1 SGHNT and CDR2 YYREEE (reference sequence). CDR3 DNA: TGTGCCAGCAGCTCACCCAATTTAGGGGGTTATAATTCACCCCTCCACTTT. Its protein product is CASSSPNLGGYNSPLHF.

The genes are TRBV2 and TRBJ1-2, with a weak D call TRBD1 (5 bases). The CDR3 contains 12 residues. V lost 8 bases and J 4 bases, leaving 11 bases between the germline ends. Germline V gives CDR1 SNHLY, CDR2 FYNNEI. DNA of the CDR3: TGTGCCAGCCGCCCAGACAGCTATGGCTACACCTTC. This codes for CASRPDSYGYTF.

This sequence joins TRBV11-1 and TRBJ1-2, with TRBD1 as a possible D gene (6 bases). Trimming took off 3 bases at V and 8 bases at J, with 13 bases between the two ends. Germline-derived CDR1 and CDR2 are SGHAT and FQDESV (reference sequence). CDR3 length equals 13 residues. The CDR3 loop is CASSFQQGKGYTF. Written as DNA, the CDR3 is TGTGCCAGCAGCTTTCAACAGGGTAAAGGCTACACCTTC.

This clone was picked up a small number of times. V usage is TRBV4-3 and J usage is TRBJ2-1; no definite D call. This CDR3 region has 15 residues. The germline CDR1 and CDR2 sequences are LGHNA and YSLEER. V was pared by 0 bases and J by 7 bases, with 13 bases between. The CDR3 loop is CASSQDYQTGNEQFF. CDR3 nucleotide sequence: TGCGCCAGCAGCCAAGATTATCAGACCGGGAATGAGCAGTTCTTC.

The chain joins TRBV19 to TRBJ1-1; 7 nucleotides agree with TRBD1. Germline CDR1 and CDR2: LNHDA and SQIVND (reference sequence). Trimming at V came to 7 bases and at J to 9 bases, leaving 8 bases not matched to a gene. The CDR3 length is 12 residues. The CDR3 region has the DNA TGTGCCAGTACCCCAGGAAGGGGGCAAGCTTTCTTT. Its translation is CASTPGRGQAFF. The variable domain in full, completed from reference TRBV19 and TRBJ1-1, reads DGGITQSPKYLFRKEGQNVTLSCEQNLNHDAMYWYRQDPGQGLRLIYYSQIVNDFQKGDIAEGYSVSREKKESFPLTVTSAQKNPTAFYLCASTPGRGQAFFGQGTRLTVV.

The gene calls are TRBV4-2 and TRBJ2-2; 7 bases agree with TRBD2. Losses at the gene ends were 0 bases for V and 6 bases for J; bases not matched to a gene: 7. This CDR3 comprises 16 residues. The germline gives CDR1 LGHNA, CDR2 YNFKEQ. CDR3 in amino acids: CASSQDLTSAPGELFF. The CDR3 DNA reads as TGTGCCAGCAGCCAAGATTTAACTAGCGCTCCCGGGGAGCTGTTTTTT.

The chain couples TRBV5-4 to TRBJ2-3, with 9 nucleotides matching TRBD2. CDR1 SGHNT and CDR2 YYREEE come from the germline V gene (reference sequence). V dropped 3 bases and J dropped 2; count of bases not matched to a gene: 7. The CDR3 totals 16 residues. The CDR3 here is CASSSKTSGNTDTQYF. CDR3 coding DNA: TGTGCCAGCAGCTCGAAGACTAGCGGAAACACAGATACGCAGTATTTT.

The chain employs TRBV30 and TRBJ2-1; TRBD2 aligns across 7 bases. This CDR3 region has 15 residues. The germline V gene encodes CDR1 GTSNPN and CDR2 SVGIG (reference sequence). The V and J ends lost 2 bases and 2 bases, in that order; junction bases with no gene match: 6. This chain's CDR3 is CAWSRERGAYNEQFF. DNA for the CDR3: TGTGCCTGGAGTCGTGAACGGGGGGCCTACAATGAGCAGTTCTTC. The entire variable domain, with the rest obtained from reference TRBV30 and TRBJ2-1, is as follows: SQTIHQWPATLVQPVGSPLSLECTVEGTSNPNLYWYRQAAGRGLQLLFYSVGIGQISSEVPQNLSASRPQDRQFILSSKKLLLSDSGFYLCAWSRERGAYNEQFFGPGTRLTVL.

The chain couples TRBV29-1 to TRBJ1-1, with D tentatively TRBD1 (6 bases). Germline lookup yields CDR1 SQVTM and CDR2 ANQGSEA. This CDR3 contains 8 residues. The V end lost 4 bases, the J end lost 14 bases, and 8 bases lay between the germline ends. Here the CDR3 reads CSVGRGFF. CDR3 nucleotide sequence: TGCAGCGTTGGAAGGGGGTTCTTT.

The J gene is TRBJ2-5, the V gene TRBV7-8; TRBD2 matches 11 bases. The V segment lost 1 base and the J segment 1 base; nucleotides outside the gene matches: 11. The germline gives CDR1 SGHVS, CDR2 FQNEAQ. CDR3 length equals 19 residues. The DNA for the CDR3 is TGTGCCAGCAGCTTAGTTCCTAGCGGGGGGCCATGGACCCAAGAGACCCAGTACTTC. This encodes CASSLVPSGGPWTQETQYF.

The genes are TRBV11-2 and TRBJ1-2; 11 bases are shared with TRBD1. The V segment lost 4 bases and the J segment 4 bases; nucleotides outside the gene matches: 8. The CDR3 contains 16 residues. The germline V gene encodes CDR1 SGHAT and CDR2 FQNNGV. As DNA, the CDR3 is TGTGCCAGCAGCTCTATTAAGGGACAGGGGGTCTATGGCTACACCTTC. Amino acid sequence: CASSSIKGQGVYGYTF.

The DNA of the CDR3 is TGCGCCAGCAGCCCCAGGACTACAAGCACAGATACGCAGTATTTT. This translates into CASSPRTTSTDTQYF. The gene calls are TRBV4-1 and TRBJ2-3; perhaps TRBD2 as D (6 bases). The germline gives CDR1 MGHRA, CDR2 YSYEKL. Deletions cut 4 bases from V and 0 bases from J, with 11 bases between. The CDR3 has 15 residues.

V usage is TRBV30 and J usage is TRBJ1-1; no firm D call. Germline CDR1 and CDR2: GTSNPN and SVGIG (reference sequence). The CDR3 has 13 amino acids. V dropped 4 bases and J dropped 4 bases, with 13 bases sitting between them. The CDR3 sequence: CAWNKRGGTEAFF. The CDR3 DNA is TGTGCCTGGAATAAACGGGGTGGCACTGAAGCTTTCTTT.

This clone occurred once. The chain recombines TRBV4-1 with TRBJ1-6; TRBD1 agrees at 8 bases. This CDR3 is built from 16 residues. Looked up from germline, CDR1 is MGHRA and CDR2 is YSYEKL. Trimming took 0 bases from V and 10 from J; bases not matched to a gene: 8. CDR3 sequence: CASSQDLGTGGSPLHF. DNA of the CDR3: TGCGCCAGCAGCCAAGATCTTGGGACAGGAGGGTCACCCCTCCACTTT.

This clone was recorded only once. The chain is built from TRBV7-9 and TRBJ1-1, with 9 nucleotides matching TRBD1. Germline V gene data show CDR1 as SEHNR and CDR2 as FQNEAQ (reference sequence). The CDR3 loop spans 15 amino acids. After removal of 4 bases from V and 3 bases from J, the junction contained 6 bases not matched to a gene. The CDR3 DNA follows: TGTGCCAGCAGCTGGCCGGGACAGGGTTACACTGAAGCTTTCTTT. This translates into CASSWPGQGYTEAFF.

CDR3: CASKATGSIVDEQYF. The CDR3 nucleotides are TGCGCCAGCAAGGCGACAGGGAGTATCGTCGACGAGCAGTACTTC. The chain joins TRBV5-1 to TRBJ2-7; TRBD1 aligns across 7 bases. With V trimmed by 6 bases and J by 5 bases, 14 bases remained unmatched. This CDR3 contains 15 residues. Germline assignment: CDR1 SGHRS and CDR2 YFSETQ.

This chain links TRBV10-2 with TRBJ2-1; 14 positions match TRBD2. This CDR3 is built from 15 residues. CDR1 is WSHSY and CDR2 is SAAADI in the germline V gene. With 6 bases clipped from V and 9 bases from J, the junction kept 7 bases outside the gene matches. The CDR3 here is CASRLTSGGAFEQFF. As DNA, the CDR3 is TGCGCCAGCAGACTGACTAGCGGGGGGGCATTTGAGCAGTTCTTC.

This chain links TRBV5-6 with TRBJ1-5, with 7 nucleotides matching TRBD1. The CDR3 sequence is 16 residues long. The J segment lost 4 bases and the V segment lost 2 bases, leaving 9 bases of the junction unmatched. CDR1 and CDR2 from the germline V gene are SGHDT and YYEEEE. CDR3 amino acids: CASSFLGQSYNQPQHF. The CDR3 DNA is TGTGCCAGCAGCTTTCTGGGACAGAGTTATAATCAGCCCCAGCATTTT.